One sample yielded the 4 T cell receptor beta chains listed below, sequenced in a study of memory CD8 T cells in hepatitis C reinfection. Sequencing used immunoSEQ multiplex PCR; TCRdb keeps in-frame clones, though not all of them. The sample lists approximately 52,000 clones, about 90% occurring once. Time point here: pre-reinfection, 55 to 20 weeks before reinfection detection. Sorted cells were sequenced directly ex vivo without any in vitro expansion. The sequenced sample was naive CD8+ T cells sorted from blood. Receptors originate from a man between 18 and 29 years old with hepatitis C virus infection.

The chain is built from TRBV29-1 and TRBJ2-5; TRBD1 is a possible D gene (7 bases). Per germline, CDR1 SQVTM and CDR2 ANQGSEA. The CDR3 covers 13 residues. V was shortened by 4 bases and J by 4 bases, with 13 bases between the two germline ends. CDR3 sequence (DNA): TGCAGCGTTGCCCCAGGGGGAGGAGAGACCCAGTACTTC. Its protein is CSVAPGGGETQYF. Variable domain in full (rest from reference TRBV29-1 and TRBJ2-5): SAVISQKPSRDICQRGTSLTIQCQVDSQVTMMFWYRQQPGQSLTLIATANQGSEATYESGFVIDKFPISRPNLTFSTLTVSNMSPEDSSIYLCSVAPGGGETQYFGPGTRLLVL.

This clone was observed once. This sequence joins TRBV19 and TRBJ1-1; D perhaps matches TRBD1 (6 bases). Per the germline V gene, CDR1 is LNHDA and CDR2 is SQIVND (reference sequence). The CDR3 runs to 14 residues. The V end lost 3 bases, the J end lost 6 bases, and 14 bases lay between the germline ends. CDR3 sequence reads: CASSIGGLGSEAFF. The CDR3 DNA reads TGTGCCAGTAGTATCGGGGGGCTAGGGTCTGAAGCTTTCTTT.

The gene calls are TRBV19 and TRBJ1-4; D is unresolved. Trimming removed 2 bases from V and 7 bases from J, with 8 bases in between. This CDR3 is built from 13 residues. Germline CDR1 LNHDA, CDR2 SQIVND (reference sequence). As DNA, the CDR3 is TGTGCCAGTAGTATACGGCTAGGTGAAAAACTGTTTTTT. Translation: CASSIRLGEKLFF.

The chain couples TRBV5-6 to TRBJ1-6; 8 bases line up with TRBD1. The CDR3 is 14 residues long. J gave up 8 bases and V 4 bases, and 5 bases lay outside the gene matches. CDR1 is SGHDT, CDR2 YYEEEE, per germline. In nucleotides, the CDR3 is TGTGCCAGCAGCCCCGGACAGGGCGATTCACCCCTCCACTTT. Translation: CASSPGQGDSPLHF.